The 30 T cell receptor beta chains below were found in one sample sequenced in a study of regulatory T cells in long-lasting Graves disease. Time point indicated: newly diagnosed GD, antithyroid drugs for less than 3 months. The TCR library was made from RNA that had been extracted from PBMCs in TRIzol. Arm-PCR of CDR3 regions with iRepertoire HTBI primers generated TCR beta libraries. TCRdb redid the calling of the multiplex PCR reads with MiXCR, one entry per CDR3 protein. The table lists 530,000 or so distinct CDR3 sequences, 13% of them singletons, with more than 8.5% in the top ten. This sample was also put to use in a study of T cells in Graves' hyperthyroidism and ophthalmopathy.

The sample in question was peripheral blood mononuclear cells (PBMCs), obtained at new diagnosis, from a patient treated with antithyroid drugs. Source of these receptors: a man aged 30-40 years with Graves disease.

This clonotype showed up many times. J is TRBJ1-1 and V is TRBV6-1; D gene uncertain. The CDR3 length is 11 residues. Germline V lookup: CDR1 MNHNS, CDR2 SASEGT. Trimming stripped 6 bases from V and 3 bases from J, with 5 bases between. The CDR3 nucleotides read TGTGCCAGCAGGTTAGACACTGAAGCTTTCTTT. Protein: CASRLDTEAFF.

The CDR3 DNA follows: TGTGCCAGCTCACCGGACAGGGCCTCTGGAAACACCATATATTTT. Its translation: CASSPDRASGNTIYF. The rearrangement joins TRBV18 to TRBJ1-3; 8 bases are shared with TRBD1. The CDR3 length is 15 residues. V lost 3 bases to trimming and J lost 0 bases; unmatched junction nucleotides: 1. The germline CDR1 and CDR2 sequences are KGHSH and LQKENI.

This clonotype occurred many times. This chain connects TRBV7-9 to TRBJ2-7, with D possibly matching TRBD2 (5 bases). The germline V gene encodes CDR1 SEHNR and CDR2 FQNEAQ (reference sequence). The CDR3 is 17 amino acids. The V end lost 5 bases, the J end lost 1 base, and 21 bases lay between the germline ends. CDR3 nucleotide sequence: TGTGCCAGCAGCGCGCCGGGTTCCTGGCCGGGGTCCTACGAGCAGTACTTC. Protein product: CASSAPGSWPGSYEQYF.

The rearrangement links TRBV7-9 to TRBJ2-1; TRBD2 agrees at 11 bases. CDR3 length equals 15 residues. V trimming: 3 bases; J trimming: 9 bases; junction bases outside the gene matches: 7. Germline lookup yields CDR1 SEHNR and CDR2 FQNEAQ (reference sequence). The CDR3 loop reads CASSLELAGVIEQFF. In DNA form, the CDR3 reads TGTGCCAGCAGCTTGGAACTAGCGGGAGTGATTGAGCAGTTCTTC.

Ten or more counts support this clonotype. DNA of the CDR3: TGTGCCAGCAGTAGCGACGTAAGCCCGAGGGGGACGCAGTATTTT. It translates to CASSSDVSPRGTQYF. The genes are TRBV27 and TRBJ2-3, with D perhaps TRBD1 (6 bases). Trimming cost V 5 bases and J 9 bases, with 21 bases left between them. From germline, CDR1 is MNHEY and CDR2 SMNVEV (reference sequence). This CDR3 has 15 amino acids.

The genes are TRBV6-2 or TRBV6-3 and TRBJ2-1; the match to TRBD2 covers 7 bases. The trim removed 8 bases at V and 5 bases at J, leaving 9 bases unmatched. The CDR3 runs 14 residues. Germline CDR1 reads MNHEY; CDR2 reads SVGEGT. In DNA form, the CDR3 reads TGTGCCAGCCTGGGGCGGGAGTTAAACAATGAGCAGTTCTTC. Translation: CASLGRELNNEQFF.

The chain recombines TRBV20-1 with TRBJ1-2, with D possibly being TRBD1 (6 bases). The V and J ends lost 5 bases and 4 bases respectively, with 17 bases between them. The CDR3 totals 14 residues. CDR1 and CDR2 from the germline V gene are DFQATT and SNEGSKA (reference sequence). CDR3 sequence: CSAPRGGMVYGYTF. In DNA, the CDR3 is TGCAGTGCTCCCAGGGGCGGGATGGTCTATGGCTACACCTTC.

About this clonotype itself: One junction end does not reproduce the germline sequence, and a read error may be involved. This rearrangement joins TRBV6-1 to TRBJ1-1; TRBD1 agrees at 7 bases. Germline lookup yields CDR1 MNHNS and CDR2 SASEGT. The CDR3 is made up of 15 amino acids. The CDR3 DNA is TGTGCCAGCAGACCGGACGAGGGGGCGAACGCTGAAGCTTTCTTT. Protein product: CASRPDEGANAEAFF.

There are many counts of this clonotype. The chain carries TRBV7-9 and TRBJ2-1, with 12 nucleotides matching TRBD1. Trimming cost V 4 bases and J 8 bases; bases outside gene matches: 6. The V gene's germline CDR1 is SEHNR and CDR2 FQNEAQ (reference sequence). This CDR3 spans 15 amino acids. The CDR3 sequence: CASSSRDRGHHEQFF. The CDR3 DNA follows: TGTGCCAGCAGCTCCCGGGACAGGGGGCATCATGAGCAGTTCTTC.

In this sample, this clonotype turned up a few times. V gene TRBV19 combines with J gene TRBJ2-7; a possible D gene is TRBD2 (6 bases). Germline V gives CDR1 LNHDA, CDR2 SQIVND (reference sequence). This CDR3 is built from 15 residues. V lost 7 bases to trimming and J lost 5 bases, with 21 bases between them. The CDR3, as DNA: TGTGCCAGTACCAAGGCAAGCAGGACTACCCACGAGCAGTACTTC. This codes for CASTKASRTTHEQYF. Together with reference TRBV19 and TRBJ2-7, the CDR3 gives the full variable domain: DGGITQSPKYLFRKEGQNVTLSCEQNLNHDAMYWYRQDPGQGLRLIYYSQIVNDFQKGDIAEGYSVSREKKESFPLTVTSAQKNPTAFYLCASTKASRTTHEQYFGPGTRLTVT.

This clonotype was detected only a few times. This sequence joins TRBV28 and TRBJ1-4; 9 nucleotides align to TRBD1. CDR3 length: 16 amino acids. The J segment lost 6 bases and the V segment lost 7 bases, leaving 12 bases of the junction unmatched. Germline loops: CDR1 MDHEN, CDR2 SYDVKM. Here the CDR3 DNA reads TGTGCCAGCAACTATCCTACAGGGGGCCCAGATGAAAAACTGTTTTTT. Translated: CASNYPTGGPDEKLFF.

Notes on this clonotype: A read error may be the cause here, since a much bigger clone is one base away. The chain has TRBV29-1 and TRBJ1-1; D may be TRBD1 (5 bases). Germline lookup yields CDR1 SQVTM and CDR2 ANQGSEA. This CDR3 comprises 13 residues. Trimming removed 8 bases from V and 0 bases from J, with 13 bases in between. The CDR3 bases are TGCAGCCTTCGGACAAGGTTGAACACTGAAGCTTTCTTT. Its protein is CSLRTRLNTEAFF. Based on the CDR3 plus reference TRBV29-1 and TRBJ1-1, the full variable domain is SAVISQKPSRDICQRGTSLTIQCQVDSQVTMMFWYRQQPGQSLTLIATANQGSEATYESGFVIDKFPISRPNLTFSTLTVSNMSPEDSSIYLCSLRTRLNTEAFFGQGTRLTVV.

The V and J genes are TRBV20-1 and TRBJ2-4, with 9 bases identical to TRBD2. Germline V gene sequence: CDR1 DFQATT, CDR2 SNEGSKA (reference sequence). The CDR3 totals 13 residues. With 6 bases clipped from V and 2 bases from J, the junction kept 2 bases outside the gene matches. Here the CDR3 DNA reads TGCAGTGCCCTAGCGGGATCCAAAAACATTCAGTACTTC. Its protein product is CSALAGSKNIQYF.

J is TRBJ2-5 and V is TRBV18, with 8 bases aligning to TRBD2. Germline V gene sequence: CDR1 KGHSH, CDR2 LQKENI. This CDR3 is built from 14 residues. Germline trimming cut 2 bases from V and 3 bases from J; bases unmatched to any gene: 2. The CDR3 loop is CASSPATSEETQYF. As DNA, the CDR3 is TGTGCCAGCTCACCAGCGACTAGCGAAGAGACCCAGTACTTC.

This clonotype was seen many times. The chain is built from TRBV27 and TRBJ1-1; TRBD1 matches 8 bases. Losses at the gene ends were 5 bases for V and 8 bases for J; bases not matched to a gene: 10. Germline V gene sequence: CDR1 MNHEY, CDR2 SMNVEV (reference sequence). This CDR3 has 14 amino acids. In DNA, the CDR3 is TGTGCCAGCAGTCCTTGGGGACAGGTCCCCGAAGCTTTCTTT. Amino acid sequence: CASSPWGQVPEAFF.

This clonotype was picked up a small number of times. The chain uses TRBV15 and TRBJ2-1, with 13 bases identical to TRBD2. From germline, CDR1 is LNHNV and CDR2 YYDKDF (reference sequence). The ends lost 5 bases at V and 8 bases at J; junction bases unmatched: 9. The CDR3 is 16 amino acids. The CDR3, as DNA: TGTGCCACCAGCCGCTCCGGGACTAGCGGGGCGGATGAGCAGTTCTTC. Its protein is CATSRSGTSGADEQFF.

This clonotype has more than one count but fewer than ten. The V and J genes are TRBV9 and TRBJ2-3; TRBD2 matches at 9 bases. The V gene's germline CDR1 is SGDLS and CDR2 YYNGEE. V gave up 0 bases and J gave up 3 bases; unmatched junction bases: 8. This CDR3 comprises 17 residues. The CDR3 region is CASSVGISGSATDTQYF. The DNA of the CDR3 is TGTGCCAGCAGCGTAGGGATTAGCGGGAGTGCGACAGATACGCAGTATTTT.

Comment on this clonotype: One base away lies a much larger clone, so this may be a sequencing read error. V is TRBV29-1 and J is TRBJ2-3; a weak D match, TRBD2 (7 bases). The CDR3 runs 13 residues. The V end was cut by 0 bases, the J end by 11 bases, with 15 bases between. The germline CDR1 and CDR2 sequences are SQVTM and ANQGSEA. The chain's CDR3 is CSVEEGGLTVQYF. CDR3 DNA sequence: TGCAGCGTTGAAGAGGGGGGGCTAACGGTGCAGTATTTT.

This clonotype has at least ten counts. V gene TRBV20-1 combines with J gene TRBJ2-1, with 12 nucleotides matching TRBD2. The V gene end was trimmed by 3 bases and the J gene end by 9 bases; junction bases not matched to a gene: 3. Germline lookup yields CDR1 DFQATT and CDR2 SNEGSKA (reference sequence). This CDR3 is 13 amino acids long. This chain's CDR3 is CSARTSGRGEQFF. The CDR3 coding sequence is TGCAGTGCTAGGACTAGCGGGAGAGGTGAGCAGTTCTTC.

For this clonotype: The CDR3 ends on some other residue instead of the conserved phenylalanine or tryptophan, so this is likely a read error. It is unclear where the CDR3 begins or ends on the DNA, so no DNA is shown, and the CDR3 is as TCRdb lists it. The chain joins TRBV29-1 to TRBJ2-7; the DNA was not compared with TRBD1, the D call given in the table. The CDR3 has 12 residues if both end residues are counted. The germline V gene has CDR1 SQVTM and CDR2 ANQGSEA. Here the CDR3 reads CSVETGMNEQHL.

The sample holds many counts of this clonotype. The rearrangement joins TRBV11-2 to TRBJ2-3; D gene ambiguous. CDR3 length: 15 amino acids. V dropped 0 bases and J dropped 8 bases, with 15 bases sitting between them. Germline V CDR1 and CDR2: SGHAT, FQNNGV. The CDR3 DNA follows: TGTGCCAGCAGCTTAGATGAGGTAGTCCTGGTTACGCAGTATTTT. Translated, it gives CASSLDEVVLVTQYF.

Details on this clonotype: A far more abundant clone sits one base away, making this likely a read error. This chain links TRBV28 with TRBJ2-7, with D perhaps matching TRBD2 (5 bases). The CDR3 totals 12 residues. Germline CDR1 reads MDHEN; CDR2 reads SYDVKM. CDR3 coding DNA: TGTGCCAGCAGCACCGGACTTCTAGGGCAGTCCTTC. As protein: CASSTGLLGQSF.

In this sample, this clonotype turned up many times. The chain links TRBV27 to TRBJ2-1, with TRBD2 matching 13 bases. The CDR3 spans 18 residues. Trimming took 2 bases from V and 7 from J; bases not matched to a gene: 11. From germline, CDR1 is MNHEY and CDR2 SMNVEV (reference sequence). The CDR3 is CASSLRRALAGGRNEQFF. In DNA, the CDR3 is TGTGCCAGCAGTTTAAGAAGGGCACTAGCGGGAGGGAGGAATGAGCAGTTCTTC.

The chain carries TRBV30 and TRBJ2-1; TRBD2 might be the D (6 bases). The ends were cut back, 2 bases at V and 5 bases at J, with 13 bases in the middle. Looked up from germline, CDR1 is GTSNPN and CDR2 is SVGIG (reference sequence). The CDR3 covers 14 residues. CDR3 coding DNA: TGTGCCTGGAGTAAGTGGGAGGAGAACAATGAGCAGTTCTTC. Encoded protein: CAWSKWEENNEQFF.

This clonotype is labeled medium-sized. The chain is built from TRBV12-3 or TRBV12-4 and TRBJ2-5, with D tentatively TRBD2 (5 bases). The length of the CDR3 is 12 residues. V lost 5 bases and J lost 5, with 9 bases in between. The CDR3 DNA is TGTGCCAGCAGTCCTCGGAGGGAGACCCAGTACTTC. It is translated as CASSPRRETQYF.

The chain carries TRBV20-1 and TRBJ2-7, with D unclear. The CDR3 runs to 14 residues. Germline CDR1 DFQATT, CDR2 SNEGSKA (reference sequence). Between the trimmed V and J ends, which lost 5 bases and 2 bases, there was a span of 16 bases. The CDR3 region has the DNA TGCAGTGCTGGACGACGAGGAGTTCCCTACGAGCAGTACTTC. Translation gives CSAGRRGVPYEQYF.

The chain recombines TRBV27 with TRBJ1-2; TRBD1 aligns across 9 bases. Trimming cost V 6 bases and J 3 bases; bases outside gene matches: 8. This CDR3 is built from 15 residues. Germline assignment: CDR1 MNHEY and CDR2 SMNVEV (reference sequence). The DNA of the CDR3 is TGTGCCAGCAGGATGGGACAGGGAGGGTACTATGGCTACACCTTC. It codes for CASRMGQGGYYGYTF.

Here the CDR3 reads CAWSELGGGISYNEQFF. As DNA, the CDR3 is TGTGCCTGGAGTGAACTCGGGGGGGGGATCTCCTACAATGAGCAGTTCTTC. The rearrangement uses TRBV30 and TRBJ2-1; 8 positions match TRBD2. The CDR3 is 17 amino acids. CDR1 is GTSNPN, CDR2 SVGIG, per germline (reference sequence). J lost 0 bases, V lost 1 base, and 8 bases had no gene match.

This sequence joins TRBV6-5 and TRBJ2-5; D is possibly TRBD1 (5 bases). CDR3 length equals 14 residues. V gave up 0 bases and J gave up 5 bases, with 10 bases separating them. Germline lookup yields CDR1 MNHEY and CDR2 SVGAGI. CDR3 DNA sequence: TGTGCCAGCAGTTACTCTCCAGGGTCGGAGACCCAGTACTTC. Translated, it gives CASSYSPGSETQYF.

This clonotype was seen at least ten times. The chain has TRBV28 and TRBJ2-7; 9 bases are a match to TRBD1. CDR1 is MDHEN, CDR2 SYDVKM, per germline. V gave up 6 bases and J gave up 5 bases; unmatched junction bases: 8. The CDR3 loop spans 14 amino acids. The CDR3 protein is CASRMPGQGDEQYF. The CDR3 bases are TGTGCCAGCAGGATGCCGGGACAGGGCGACGAGCAGTACTTC.